Included here is one T cell receptor beta chain sequence, with context. Its antigen has not been determined. Base qualities were left out, and no much larger clone turns up one base away. Taken with the paper, the label for time point translates to: roughly 23 months on ibrutinib. For TCR beta library preparation, approximately 2.2 micrograms of genomic DNA were isolated from cryopreserved PBMCs. Longitudinal blood samples from CLL patients on ibrutinib monotherapy underwent high-throughput TCR beta sequencing. The patients were enrolled in a single-center, open-label phase 2 trial of ibrutinib monotherapy. On a MiSeq, deep resolution sequencing aimed for a depth between 1 in 1 million and 1 in 200,000 T cells, with each clonotype covered 10x on average. The immunoSEQ hsTCRB Kit was used to generate TCR beta libraries. In the authors' own workflow: Data were analyzed with ImmunoSEQ Data Assistant and ImmunoSEQ Analyzer, with V, D and J genes assigned per IMGT definitions. Clonality, which ranges from 0 to 1, was calculated by subtracting the normalized Shannon entropy of productive rearrangement frequencies from one. Only overrepresented clonotypes making up at least 0.05% of each patient's repertoire were included in the public clonotype analysis. Some twelve repertoires from age-matched healthy donors, obtained from immuneACCESS, served as clonality controls. TCRdb stores this immuneACCESS table with in-frame sequences only. Part of the clones is absent; in the studies checked, under half of the shortfall reflects unresolved V genes, and no reason is known for the rest. V, J and clone size reflect that table, while D and trimming were determined from the DNA. Here the sample has 200,000 to 250,000 clones; roughly 70% occur a single time. 15% of the sample lies in the top ten.

This specimen belongs to a study of cytotoxic CD8 clonotypes in ibrutinib-treated CLL (dated by TCRdb to the early 2020s). Background for the entire study: The cohort had about a dozen relapsed/refractory and around 15 treatment-naive patients; fewer than 18 were IGHV unmutated. Partial responses were observed in 24 patients and complete responses in 2; after a median follow-up of roughly 62 months, remission was maintained in around 14 patients and progression was observed in approximately 12. All remission and progressive disease samples were collected while patients were still receiving ibrutinib. On average, each sample yielded 250,000 to 300,000 productive templates and about 100,000 productive rearrangements. Cryopreserved peripheral blood mononuclear cells were collected before treatment, at response, and at either disease progression or sustained remission. Samples at response were collected after a median of roughly twelve months of treatment, with a range of roughly 6 to 40 months. Of the approximately 94 people in the trial, around 25 had longitudinal samples available.

The CDR3 runs 14 amino acids, cysteine and phenylalanine included. Kept here is only the CDR3 DNA, which spans 42 bases and is read in frame from base 1. The study at large found these results: Clonality rose at ibrutinib response, remained stable during sustained remission, and dropped back toward baseline at progression. Public clonotypes were found to be uncommon and were observed to contract or remain stable during treatment; the increase in clonality was shown to reflect expansion of private clonotypes at ibrutinib response. Lymph node repertoires were not examined, and the timing of sampling was not matched between patients in sustained remission and those whose disease progressed. At baseline, clonality was higher than in age-matched healthy donors and showed a strong correlation with circulating CD8+ T-cell counts.

This sequence was found in a human donor with chronic lymphocytic leukemia. The source was PBMCs, collected after 24 months of ibrutinib treatment. In this chain, TRBV21-1 is recombined with TRBJ1-5; the DNA was not compared with TRBD1, the D call given in the table. TRBV21-1 is a known pseudogene. The nucleotides read TGTGCCAGCAGCAAAACCAGGGGAAGTCAGCCCCAGCATTTT. Translated, it reads CASSKTRGSQPQHF.